This TCR beta chain was sequenced during a study of T cell clones after liver transplantation. The overall study: Post-transplant blood was tracked for graft-donor-reactive T cell clones identified in a pre-transplant mixed lymphocyte reaction. Tolerance: complete withdrawal held at least one year, liver enzymes staying within twice normal.

Concerning this clone: Its antigen is unknown.

Whole-study findings and limits: Migration into the graft, not deletion, may explain lost graft donor-reactive T cells. In most of the 8 subjects, circulating graft-donor-reactive CD4 TCRbeta sequences fell significantly after transplant.

Using immunoSEQ multiplex PCR, the repertoire was profiled, and TCRdb retains in-frame clones only, with some absent. The sample has roughly 97,000 clones, 82% seen once. The material sequenced was CD4+ T cells from blood, taken before liver transplant. This clonotype was sampled from a human donor who received a liver transplant.

DNA of the CDR3: TGTGCCAGCAGGAGGACAGGGTCGGATGGCTACACCTTC. It translates to CASRRTGSDGYTF. The chain uses TRBV6-4 and TRBJ1-2, with TRBD1 identical over 8 bases. From germline, CDR1 is MRHNA and CDR2 SNTAGT. This CDR3 has 13 residues. The trim removed 6 bases at V and 6 bases at J, leaving 6 bases unmatched.